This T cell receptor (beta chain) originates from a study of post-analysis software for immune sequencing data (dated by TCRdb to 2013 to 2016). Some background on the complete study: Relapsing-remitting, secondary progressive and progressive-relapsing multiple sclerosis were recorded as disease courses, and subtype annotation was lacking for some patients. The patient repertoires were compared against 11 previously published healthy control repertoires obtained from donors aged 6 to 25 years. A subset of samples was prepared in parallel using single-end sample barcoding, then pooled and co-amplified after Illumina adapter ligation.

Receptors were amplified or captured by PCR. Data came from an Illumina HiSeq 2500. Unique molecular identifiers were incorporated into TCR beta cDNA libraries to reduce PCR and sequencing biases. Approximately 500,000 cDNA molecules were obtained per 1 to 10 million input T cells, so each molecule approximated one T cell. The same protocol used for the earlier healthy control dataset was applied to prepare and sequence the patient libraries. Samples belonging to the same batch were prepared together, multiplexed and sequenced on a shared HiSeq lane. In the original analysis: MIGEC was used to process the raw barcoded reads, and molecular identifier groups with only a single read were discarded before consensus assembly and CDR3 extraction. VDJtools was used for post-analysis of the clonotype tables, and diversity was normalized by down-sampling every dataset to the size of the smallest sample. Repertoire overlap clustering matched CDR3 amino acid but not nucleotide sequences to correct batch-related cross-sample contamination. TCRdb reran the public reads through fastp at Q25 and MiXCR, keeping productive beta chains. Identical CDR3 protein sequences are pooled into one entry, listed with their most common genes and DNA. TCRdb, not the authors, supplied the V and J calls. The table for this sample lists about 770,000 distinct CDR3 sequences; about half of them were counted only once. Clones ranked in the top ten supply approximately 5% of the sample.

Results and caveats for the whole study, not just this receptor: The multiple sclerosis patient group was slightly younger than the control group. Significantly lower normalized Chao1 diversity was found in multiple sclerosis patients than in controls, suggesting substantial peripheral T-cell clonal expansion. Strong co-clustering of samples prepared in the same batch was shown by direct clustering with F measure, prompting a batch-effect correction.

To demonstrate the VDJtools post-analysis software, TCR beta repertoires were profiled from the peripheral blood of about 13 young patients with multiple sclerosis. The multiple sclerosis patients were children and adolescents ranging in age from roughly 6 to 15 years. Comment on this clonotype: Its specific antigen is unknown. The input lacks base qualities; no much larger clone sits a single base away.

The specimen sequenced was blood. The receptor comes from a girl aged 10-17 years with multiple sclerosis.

The bases read TGTGCCATCAGTGAGTCGAGCCCCGTGGGGGGATCGCGGGAGCAGTACTTC. Translation gives CAISESSPVGGSREQYF. This receptor chain uses TRBV10-3 and TRBJ2-7; D gene: possibly TRBD2, on 6 matching bases. The junction carries 22 bases between V and J, which are trimmed by 0 bases and 7 bases respectively. The CDR3 spans 17 residues, from the cysteine through the phenylalanine. The kept DNA is CDR3 alone, 51 bases in frame from the first base. Reading the germline V gene gives CDR1 ENHRY and CDR2 SYGVKD.